Each of the 21 T cell receptor beta chains below was sequenced from the same sample in a study of OX40 agonist ivuxolimab in advanced cancers. The repertoire was sequenced with immunoSEQ multiplex PCR; TCRdb's copy has only in-frame clones and lacks some. This table has about 73,000 clones, around nine tenths appearing once. Sequences were derived from CD4+ or CD8+ T cells sorted from blood, sampled in a trial of the OX40 agonist ivuxolimab. The receptor source for this set is an adult with an advanced solid tumor such as melanoma, head and neck, liver or kidney cancer.

This sequence joins TRBV29-1 and TRBJ1-5; tentative D call: TRBD1 (5 bases). The CDR3 has 15 amino acids. Trimming took off 7 bases at V and 0 bases at J, with 16 bases between the two ends. Germline loops: CDR1 SQVTM, CDR2 ANQGSEA. Here the CDR3 reads CSADPGAYSNQPQHF. In DNA form, the CDR3 reads TGCAGCGCCGACCCCGGGGCTTATAGCAATCAGCCCCAGCATTTT. Variable domain in full (rest from reference TRBV29-1 and TRBJ1-5): SAVISQKPSRDICQRGTSLTIQCQVDSQVTMMFWYRQQPGQSLTLIATANQGSEATYESGFVIDKFPISRPNLTFSTLTVSNMSPEDSSIYLCSADPGAYSNQPQHFGDGTRLSIL.

Only one count was recorded for this clone. The rearrangement uses TRBV11-2 and TRBJ2-1, with D unclear. Trimming removed 5 bases at V and 5 bases at J, with 13 bases between. Germline loops: CDR1 SGHAT, CDR2 FQNNGV. CDR3 length: 14 residues. The CDR3 is CASSPPRQNNEQFF. The DNA of the CDR3 is TGTGCCAGCAGCCCCCCCCGCCAAAACAATGAGCAGTTCTTC.

This chain uses TRBV29-1 with TRBJ2-2, with a possible D match to TRBD2 (5 bases). This CDR3 has 14 amino acids. Deletions cut 0 bases from V and 6 bases from J, with 11 bases between. Germline lookup yields CDR1 SQVTM and CDR2 ANQGSEA. In nucleotides, the CDR3 is TGCAGCGTTGAAGATCAGAGAGGGCCCGGGGAGCTGTTTTTT. Amino acid sequence: CSVEDQRGPGELFF.

The gene calls are TRBV2 and TRBJ2-1; TRBD1 aligns across 7 bases. The CDR3 is 15 amino acids. The V gene's germline CDR1 is SNHLY and CDR2 FYNNEI. J was trimmed by 3 bases and V by 6 bases; bases with no gene match: 8. CDR3 sequence (DNA): TGTGCCAGCAGCGGGGTAGGGGGCCTCTACAATGAGCAGTTCTTC. It specifies CASSGVGGLYNEQFF.

The chain recombines TRBV27 with TRBJ2-7; D is unresolved. The CDR3 runs 16 residues. V lost 3 bases, J lost 2 bases, and 17 bases lay in between. Germline assignment: CDR1 MNHEY and CDR2 SMNVEV (reference sequence). The CDR3 coding sequence is TGTGCCAGCAGTTTGGGTGGTCTGGGGTTCCCCTACGAGCAGTACTTC. Encoded protein: CASSLGGLGFPYEQYF.

CDR3 sequence reads: CASTVGQVANTIYF. CDR3 in DNA: TGTGCCAGCACCGTGGGGCAGGTTGCGAACACCATATATTTT. This chain uses TRBV7-9 with TRBJ1-3; D perhaps matches TRBD1 (5 bases). Germline V gives CDR1 SEHNR, CDR2 FQNEAQ (reference sequence). The CDR3 is 14 amino acids. Trimming removed 7 bases at V and 7 bases at J, with 17 bases between.

For the CDR3, the DNA is TGTGCCAGCAGCTTGATTAGTTCCGGGGAGCTGTTTTTT. Protein sequence: CASSLISSGELFF. The V and J genes are TRBV11-2 and TRBJ2-2; no firm D call. V was trimmed by 3 bases and J by 6 bases, leaving 8 bases between them. The CDR3 loop spans 13 amino acids. Germline V lookup: CDR1 SGHAT, CDR2 FQNNGV. Looking up the rest from reference TRBV11-2 and TRBJ2-2 gives the full variable domain: EAGVAQSPRYKIIEKRQSVAFWCNPISGHATLYWYQQILGQGPKLLIQFQNNGVVDDSQLPKDRFSAERLKGVDSTLKIQPAKLEDSAVYLCASSLISSGELFFGEGSRLTVL.

The rearrangement joins TRBV7-2 to TRBJ2-7, with a tentative D call TRBD2 (6 bases). This CDR3 spans 14 amino acids. V dropped 2 bases and J dropped 7 bases, with 15 bases sitting between them. In germline, CDR1 is SGHTA, CDR2 FQGNSA. CDR3: CASSLIQFGGEQYF. The DNA for the CDR3 is TGTGCCAGCAGCTTAATCCAGTTTGGGGGGGAGCAGTACTTC.

The chain has TRBV29-1 and TRBJ1-2; TRBD1 is a possible D gene (5 bases). CDR3 length: 14 residues. Germline V lookup: CDR1 SQVTM, CDR2 ANQGSEA. The germline V and J ends were trimmed by 7 bases and 4 bases, with 19 bases remaining between them. The CDR3 bases are TGCAGCGCACTCGCGGGGGATCGAGGCTATGGCTACACCTTC. Protein: CSALAGDRGYGYTF.

The V and J genes are TRBV7-9 and TRBJ2-4, with no clear D. There are 12 residues in the CDR3. Looked up from germline, CDR1 is SEHNR and CDR2 is FQNEAQ (reference sequence). Trimming removed 4 bases from V and 9 bases from J, with 10 bases in between. The CDR3 bases are TGTGCCAGCAGCTACCAGATGGGCATTCAGTACTTC. Amino acid sequence: CASSYQMGIQYF.

The chain recombines TRBV6-4 with TRBJ2-1; 9 bases fit TRBD1. Germline CDR1 is MRHNA and CDR2 is SNTAGT. CDR3 size: 13 residues. Germline trimming cut 6 bases from V and 10 bases from J; bases unmatched to any gene: 7. The CDR3: CASRPTGGKEQFF. CDR3 sequence (DNA): TGTGCCAGCAGACCTACAGGGGGCAAGGAGCAGTTCTTC.

This clone came up once. The V call is TRBV6-6, the J call TRBJ1-3; possible D gene TRBD1, 6 bases. V was trimmed by 5 bases and J by 2 bases, leaving 13 bases between them. This CDR3 has 15 amino acids. In germline, CDR1 is MNHNY, CDR2 SVGAGI (reference sequence). DNA of the CDR3: TGTGCCAGCAGTCCCCGCGGGGGCCCTGGAAACACCATATATTTT. It specifies CASSPRGGPGNTIYF.

This clone occurred a few times. This sequence joins TRBV2 and TRBJ1-2; maybe TRBD1 (5 bases). The CDR3 is made up of 15 amino acids. The ends were cut back, 1 base at V and 3 bases at J, with 12 bases in the middle. The germline CDR1 and CDR2 sequences are SNHLY and FYNNEI. The CDR3 spells CASSEGLGLDYGYTF. The CDR3 bases are TGTGCCAGCAGTGAAGGACTGGGGCTGGACTATGGCTACACCTTC.

There are a few counts of this clone. This rearrangement joins TRBV6-4 to TRBJ2-3, with D perhaps matching TRBD2 (6 bases). This CDR3 has 15 amino acids. The V gene lost 4 bases and the J gene lost 1 base, with 12 bases spanning the gap. Germline V lookup: CDR1 MRHNA, CDR2 SNTAGT. The CDR3 reads CASSVGSGGTDTQYF. CDR3 DNA: TGTGCCAGCAGTGTCGGTAGCGGAGGCACAGATACGCAGTATTTT.

The chain joins TRBV6-5 to TRBJ2-5; the D gene could be TRBD1 or TRBD2 (5 bases each). The CDR3 extends over 13 amino acids. CDR1 and CDR2 from the germline V gene are MNHEY and SVGAGI. V was cut by 4 bases and J by 9 bases, with 15 bases left in between. The CDR3 spells CASSLGDPRAQYF. The CDR3, as DNA: TGTGCCAGCAGTTTGGGGGACCCACGTGCCCAGTACTTC.

J is TRBJ1-3 and V is TRBV5-1; 7 bases are shared with TRBD1. The CDR3 contains 17 residues. Germline-derived CDR1 and CDR2 are SGHRS and YFSETQ. Germline trimming cut 0 bases from V and 0 bases from J; bases unmatched to any gene: 6. The CDR3 sequence: CASSLEGTAYSGNTIYF. The CDR3, as DNA: TGCGCCAGCAGCTTGGAGGGGACAGCCTACTCTGGAAACACCATATATTTT.

The chain combines TRBV5-4 with TRBJ1-1; D is unresolved. The germline V and J ends were trimmed by 1 base and 0 bases, with 10 bases remaining between them. This CDR3 is built from 15 residues. Germline loops: CDR1 SGHNT, CDR2 YYREEE (reference sequence). CDR3 in amino acids: CASSLPSSLNTEAFF. CDR3 sequence (DNA): TGTGCCAGCAGCTTGCCGTCGAGTTTGAACACTGAAGCTTTCTTT.

This chain links TRBV10-2 with TRBJ1-5, with D possibly TRBD1 on 5 matching bases. The CDR3 covers 13 residues. Between the trimmed V and J ends, which lost 8 bases and 0 bases, there was a span of 8 bases. Per the germline V gene, CDR1 is WSHSY and CDR2 is SAAADI. The CDR3 bases are TGCGCCAGCGGCGACAGTAGCAATCAGCCCCAGCATTTT. Protein sequence: CASGDSSNQPQHF.

V and J are TRBV28 and TRBJ2-1; 7 nucleotides agree with TRBD1. This CDR3 is 15 amino acids long. J was trimmed by 4 bases and V by 4 bases; bases with no gene match: 7. Per germline, CDR1 MDHEN and CDR2 SYDVKM. The CDR3 DNA reads as TGTGCCAGCAGTTCCCCAGGGGGAGTATACAATGAGCAGTTCTTC. It is translated as CASSSPGGVYNEQFF.

This clone has more than one count but fewer than ten. The rearrangement joins TRBV30 to TRBJ1-1, with D unclear. The germline V and J ends were trimmed by 0 bases and 4 bases, with 6 bases remaining between them. The CDR3 is 12 amino acids. Per the germline V gene, CDR1 is GTSNPN and CDR2 is SVGIG (reference sequence). The CDR3 DNA sequence: TGTGCCTGGAGTGTACTTCGCACTGAAGCTTTCTTT. It translates to CAWSVLRTEAFF.

CDR3: CASSLEGDEQFF. The CDR3 DNA is TGTGCCAGCAGCTTGGAGGGGGATGAGCAGTTCTTC. J is TRBJ2-1 and V is TRBV5-6; maybe TRBD1 (6 bases). Trimming stripped 0 bases from V and 8 bases from J, with 6 bases between. The CDR3 contains 12 residues. Germline CDR1 and CDR2: SGHDT and YYEEEE.